A selection of T cell receptor beta chains follows, all from one sample in a study of blood T cell repertoires in COVID-19. Measured with immunoSEQ multiplex PCR; TCRdb has only the in-frame clones, and not every one. This sample has hundreds of thousands of clones; 85% to 90% occur once, and the top ten carry more than 5.5%. Sequenced material: peripheral blood. Receptors were obtained from an older woman with COVID-19, enrolled during active disease. The CDR3 runs from the conserved cysteine through the conserved F or W. A D gene is named only where the DNA matches it firmly. The listing skips clone size in some rows; elsewhere it reads once, few, many or a size class.

j_gene	abundance	v_gene	d_gene	CDR3nt	CDR3aa
TRBJ2-5	once	TRBV24-1	TRBD1	TGTGCCACCAGTGATTTAAGGGGGGGACAGGGCCAAGAGACCCAGTACTTC	CATSDLRGGQGQETQYF
TRBJ2-7	few	TRBV6-5	-	TGTGCCAGCAGTTACTCCCACGAGGGCTACGAGCAGTACTTC	CASSYSHEGYEQYF
TRBJ1-4	-	TRBV7-9	-	TGTGCCAGCAGCCCAAATTATGAAAAACTGTTTTTT	CASSPNYEKLFF
TRBJ1-2	once	TRBV9	-	TGTGCCAGCAGCGTAACAGGGACATATGGCTACACCTTC	CASSVTGTYGYTF
TRBJ2-7	-	TRBV29-1	TRBD1	TGCAGCGTAGCCCCGGGGGACAGGGCCTCCTACGAGCAGTACTTC	CSVAPGDRASYEQYF
TRBJ1-6	-	TRBV6-2/TRBV6-3	-	TGTGCCAGCAGTTACTCGGCGGGACCTTATAATTCACCCCTCCACTTT	CASSYSAGPYNSPLHF
TRBJ2-7	-	TRBV5-5	TRBD1	TGTGCCAGCAGTTTGGACAGGACCTACGAGCAGTACTTC	CASSLDRTYEQYF
TRBJ1-3	-	TRBV30	-	TGTGCCTGGAGCCAGGTTTTCTCTGGAAACACCATATATTTT	CAWSQVFSGNTIYF
TRBJ2-7	-	TRBV27	TRBD1	TGTGCCAGCCGGGACAGGGAACTGTACGAGCAGTACTTC	CASRDRELYEQYF
TRBJ1-1	-	TRBV7-8	TRBD1	TGTGCCAGCAGCTTAGTGGTACAGGGGACCACTGAAGCTTTCTTT	CASSLVVQGTTEAFF
TRBJ1-3	-	TRBV6-6	-	TGTGCCAGCAGTGGGGGGGCCGGAAACACCATATATTTT	CASSGGAGNTIYF
TRBJ1-5	-	TRBV18	TRBD1	TGTGCCAGCTCACCGGGACAGGGGGGTGGTCAGCCCCAGCATTTT	CASSPGQGGGQPQHF
TRBJ2-1	-	TRBV5-6	-	TGTGCCAGCAGCACCACTTTGAATGAGCAGTTCTTC	CASSTTLNEQFF
TRBJ2-3	once	TRBV9	-	TGTGCCAGCAGCACCACGGCGGGCCTAACAGATACGCAGTATTTT	CASSTTAGLTDTQYF
TRBJ1-2	-	TRBV4-1	-	TGCGCCAGCAGCCCACAACCGCAGGGTCTAGACTATGGCTACACCTTC	CASSPQPQGLDYGYTF
TRBJ2-3	-	TRBV14	-	TGTGCCAGCAGCCAAGATGAGGGTCATACGCAGTATTTT	CASSQDEGHTQYF
TRBJ2-1	-	TRBV5-1	-	TGCGCCAGCAGCTCTACCACTAGAGGCAATGAGCAGTTCTTC	CASSSTTRGNEQFF
TRBJ2-7	-	TRBV5-6	-	TGTGCCAGCAGCTTCGGGTCGCAGAGCTCCTACGAGCAGTACTTC	CASSFGSQSSYEQYF
TRBJ1-2	-	TRBV18	TRBD1	TGTGCCAGCTCCGAAGGAACAGGGGGCTATGGCTACACCTTC	CASSEGTGGYGYTF
TRBJ1-2	-	TRBV9	TRBD1	TGTGCCAGCAGCGTAGGTGGGGACAGGGAGAACTATGGCTACACCTTC	CASSVGGDRENYGYTF
TRBJ2-7	-	TRBV27	TRBD2	TGTGCCAGCAGTTTATCGGGGCAGACTAGCCTGTACTTC	CASSLSGQTSLYF
TRBJ1-2	-	TRBV27	-	TGTGCCAGCAGTTTATCAGGAGGGATGAAGTATGGCTACACCTTC	CASSLSGGMKYGYTF